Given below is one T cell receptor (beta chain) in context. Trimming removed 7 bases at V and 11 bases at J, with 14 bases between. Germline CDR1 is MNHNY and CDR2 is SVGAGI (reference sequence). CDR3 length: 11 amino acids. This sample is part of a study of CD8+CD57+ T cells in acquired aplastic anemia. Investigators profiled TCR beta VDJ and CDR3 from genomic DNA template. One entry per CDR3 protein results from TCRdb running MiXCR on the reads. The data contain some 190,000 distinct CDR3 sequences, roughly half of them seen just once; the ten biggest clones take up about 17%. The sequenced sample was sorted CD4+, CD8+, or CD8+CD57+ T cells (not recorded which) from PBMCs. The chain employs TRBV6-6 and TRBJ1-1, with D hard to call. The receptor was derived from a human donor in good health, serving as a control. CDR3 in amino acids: CASTHGGRAFF. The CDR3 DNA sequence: TGTGCCAGCACCCATGGAGGGAGGGCTTTCTTT.